These T cell receptor beta chains were read from a single sample in a study of cytomegalovirus exposure and HLA in healthy donors. Produced via immunoSEQ multiplex PCR; TCRdb's table is partial and in-frame only. This table has 160,000 or so clones, approximately 74% appearing once. Sequencing was carried out using PBMCs. All receptors derive from a woman in her thirties in good health and CMV-seronegative. Each CDR3 is given with its conserved first and last residue. The D gene is left open where the match is weak. Size tells how often a clone was seen (once, few, many) or the class of an expanded clone, and some rows leave it out.

V gene: TRBV4-2
J gene: TRBJ1-1
D gene: TRBD1
clone size: -
CDR3 DNA: TGTGCCAGCAGCCAGGTCCCGCGACAGGGAAACACTGAAGCTTTCTTT
CDR3 protein: CASSQVPRQGNTEAFF

V gene: TRBV9
J gene: TRBJ2-7
D gene: -
clone size: few
CDR3 DNA: TGTGCCAGCAGCGACGGACAGTCCTACGAGCAGTACTTC
CDR3 protein: CASSDGQSYEQYF

V gene: TRBV4-2
J gene: TRBJ1-4
D gene: TRBD1
clone size: -
CDR3 DNA: TGTGCCAGCAGCCAGGAACAGGGGGCTTGGGGGGAAAAACTGTTTTTT
CDR3 protein: CASSQEQGAWGEKLFF

V gene: TRBV5-6
J gene: TRBJ1-2
D gene: -
clone size: -
CDR3 DNA: TGTGCCAGCAGCTCAGGGTCGAATGGCTACACCTTC
CDR3 protein: CASSSGSNGYTF

V gene: TRBV14
J gene: TRBJ2-3
D gene: TRBD2
clone size: few
CDR3 DNA: TGTGCCAGCAGCCAAGGAAGCGGGAGGGGCACAGATACGCAGTATTTT
CDR3 protein: CASSQGSGRGTDTQYF

V gene: TRBV5-1
J gene: TRBJ2-5
D gene: -
clone size: -
CDR3 DNA: TGCGCCAGCAGCTTGGGTCTGACAGAAGAGACCCAGTACTTC
CDR3 protein: CASSLGLTEETQYF

V gene: TRBV28
J gene: TRBJ1-2
D gene: -
clone size: -
CDR3 DNA: TGTGCCAGCAACCCCTGGGGGGTTACCTATGGCTACACCTTC
CDR3 protein: CASNPWGVTYGYTF

V gene: TRBV2
J gene: TRBJ1-2
D gene: -
clone size: -
CDR3 DNA: TGTGCCAGCGCCGGTTCGGGAAGTGGCTACACCTTC
CDR3 protein: CASAGSGSGYTF

V gene: TRBV9
J gene: TRBJ2-7
D gene: -
clone size: -
CDR3 DNA: TGTGCCAGCAGCGTAGAGGGGCACCTCGGGTCCTACGAGCAGTACTTC
CDR3 protein: CASSVEGHLGSYEQYF

V gene: TRBV6-5
J gene: TRBJ1-2
D gene: -
clone size: -
CDR3 DNA: TGTGCCAGCAGTTACAGAGGGTATGGCTACACCTTC
CDR3 protein: CASSYRGYGYTF

V gene: TRBV30
J gene: TRBJ1-5
D gene: TRBD1
clone size: -
CDR3 DNA: TGTGCCTGGGCGACAGGGGAAGGAGGCCAGCCCCAGCATTTT
CDR3 protein: CAWATGEGGQPQHF

V gene: TRBV7-2
J gene: TRBJ1-1
D gene: TRBD1
clone size: -
CDR3 DNA: TGTGCCAGCAGCTTAGGGAGAACAGGGGTAAGGACTGAAGCTTTCTTT
CDR3 protein: CASSLGRTGVRTEAFF

V gene: TRBV19
J gene: TRBJ1-4
D gene: TRBD1
clone size: -
CDR3 DNA: TGTGCCAGTAGTATTGGGACAGGGCTTGAAAAACTGTTTTTT
CDR3 protein: CASSIGTGLEKLFF

V gene: TRBV4-2
J gene: TRBJ1-6
D gene: -
clone size: -
CDR3 DNA: TGTGCCAGCAGCCAAGCACAGCTTAATTCACCCCTCCACTTT
CDR3 protein: CASSQAQLNSPLHF

V gene: TRBV2
J gene: TRBJ2-1
D gene: TRBD2
clone size: few
CDR3 DNA: TGTGCCAGCAGTCCGGCTAGCGGGTTGTACAATGAGCAGTTCTTC
CDR3 protein: CASSPASGLYNEQFF

V gene: TRBV7-6
J gene: TRBJ2-7
D gene: TRBD2
clone size: -
CDR3 DNA: TGTGCCAGCACTGGACTAGCGGGAGGTACCTACGAGCAGTACTTC
CDR3 protein: CASTGLAGGTYEQYF

V gene: TRBV25-1
J gene: TRBJ2-3
D gene: -
clone size: -
CDR3 DNA: TGTGCCAGCAGTTCTGGGGGCCACACAGATACGCAGTATTTT
CDR3 protein: CASSSGGHTDTQYF

V gene: TRBV5-1
J gene: TRBJ2-1
D gene: -
clone size: -
CDR3 DNA: TGCGCCAGCAGCTTGTGGGCAGCGGAGGCCTACAATGAGCAGTTCTTC
CDR3 protein: CASSLWAAEAYNEQFF

V gene: TRBV7-2
J gene: TRBJ2-2
D gene: -
clone size: few
CDR3 DNA: TGTGCCAGCAGCCCCGTGGGGGGACCCGGGGAGCTGTTTTTT
CDR3 protein: CASSPVGGPGELFF

V gene: TRBV7-2
J gene: TRBJ1-5
D gene: -
clone size: -
CDR3 DNA: TGTGCCAGCAGCCGACAGGTGGTTCAGCCCCAGCATTTT
CDR3 protein: CASSRQVVQPQHF

V gene: TRBV2
J gene: TRBJ2-1
D gene: -
clone size: -
CDR3 DNA: TGTGCCAGCAGTGAGATTACAGGGTGGGATGAGCAGTTCTTC
CDR3 protein: CASSEITGWDEQFF

V gene: TRBV6-1
J gene: TRBJ2-7
D gene: -
clone size: few
CDR3 DNA: TGTGCCAGCAGTGTGGTGAGCCCCTACGAGCAGTACTTC
CDR3 protein: CASSVVSPYEQYF

V gene: TRBV7-3
J gene: TRBJ1-1
D gene: -
clone size: few
CDR3 DNA: TGTGCCAGCAGCTTAAACCCCGGGAGCCAAGCTGAAGCTTTCTTT
CDR3 protein: CASSLNPGSQAEAFF

V gene: TRBV5-6
J gene: TRBJ1-5
D gene: -
clone size: once
CDR3 DNA: TGTGCCAGCAGCTTAGGACAGAACTATCAGCCCCAGCATTTT
CDR3 protein: CASSLGQNYQPQHF

V gene: TRBV7-6
J gene: TRBJ2-7
D gene: TRBD1
clone size: -
CDR3 DNA: TGTGCCAGCAGCCAGGGACAGTCCTACGAGCAGTACTTC
CDR3 protein: CASSQGQSYEQYF

V gene: TRBV19
J gene: TRBJ2-7
D gene: TRBD1
clone size: once
CDR3 DNA: TGTGCCAGTAGTATGTCGACAGGGGGTTACGAGCAGTACTTC
CDR3 protein: CASSMSTGGYEQYF

V gene: TRBV14
J gene: TRBJ2-2
D gene: -
clone size: once
CDR3 DNA: TGTGCCAGCAGCCGCGATTTCACCGGGGAGCTGTTTTTT
CDR3 protein: CASSRDFTGELFF

V gene: TRBV29-1
J gene: TRBJ2-1
D gene: -
clone size: -
CDR3 DNA: TGCAGCTCGGGCCTCGGGGATGAGCAGTTCTTC
CDR3 protein: CSSGLGDEQFF

V gene: TRBV11-2
J gene: TRBJ1-1
D gene: -
clone size: -
CDR3 DNA: TGTGCCAGCAGCACTGACATTAACACTGAAGCTTTCTTT
CDR3 protein: CASSTDINTEAFF

V gene: TRBV19
J gene: TRBJ1-2
D gene: -
clone size: -
CDR3 DNA: TGTGCCAGTAGTTATTGGATCACCCGGGGACTAAAGAACTATGGCTACACCTTC
CDR3 protein: CASSYWITRGLKNYGYTF

V gene: TRBV27
J gene: TRBJ1-1
D gene: TRBD1
clone size: -
CDR3 DNA: TGTGCCAGCAGTCCCACAGGGGGGAACACTGAAGCTTTCTTT
CDR3 protein: CASSPTGGNTEAFF

V gene: TRBV5-6
J gene: TRBJ1-3
D gene: -
clone size: -
CDR3 DNA: TGTGCCAGCAACCAGGGTCAGGCCCGCCGAACCACCATATATTTT
CDR3 protein: CASNQGQARRTTIYF

V gene: TRBV28
J gene: TRBJ2-5
D gene: -
clone size: -
CDR3 DNA: TGTGCCAGCAGTGCGAACACTGGGGAGCAGTACTTC
CDR3 protein: CASSANTGEQYF

V gene: TRBV19
J gene: TRBJ1-5
D gene: -
clone size: few
CDR3 DNA: TGTGCCAGTAGTATCCGCGGGGCGGATAGCAATCAGCCCCAGCATTTT
CDR3 protein: CASSIRGADSNQPQHF

V gene: TRBV27
J gene: TRBJ2-1
D gene: TRBD1
clone size: -
CDR3 DNA: TGTGCCAGCAGTTTTGTACAGGGGGTCGGGAATGAGCAGTTCTTC
CDR3 protein: CASSFVQGVGNEQFF

V gene: TRBV5-1
J gene: TRBJ1-6
D gene: -
clone size: -
CDR3 DNA: TGCGCCAGCAGCTTAGAGGTGGGAGATAATTCACCCCTCCACTTT
CDR3 protein: CASSLEVGDNSPLHF

V gene: TRBV28
J gene: TRBJ2-5
D gene: -
clone size: -
CDR3 DNA: TGTGCCAGCGGAACGTCAAAGGAGGCCCGGGGGACCCAGTACTTC
CDR3 protein: CASGTSKEARGTQYF

V gene: TRBV5-6
J gene: TRBJ2-1
D gene: TRBD1
clone size: -
CDR3 DNA: TGTGCCAGCAGCTTTAGGGACAGGGGCTCCAATGAGCAGTTCTTC
CDR3 protein: CASSFRDRGSNEQFF

V gene: TRBV7-2
J gene: TRBJ2-3
D gene: TRBD1
clone size: -
CDR3 DNA: TGTGCCAGCAGCCGGGACAGGGGTATCACAGATACGCAGTATTTT
CDR3 protein: CASSRDRGITDTQYF

V gene: TRBV4-1
J gene: TRBJ2-3
D gene: TRBD2
clone size: -
CDR3 DNA: TGCGCCAGCAGCCTTCTAGCGGGAGCGGCAGATACGCAGTATTTT
CDR3 protein: CASSLLAGAADTQYF

V gene: TRBV19
J gene: TRBJ2-3
D gene: -
clone size: -
CDR3 DNA: TGTGCCAGTAGTATAGGGCACGGGAGCACAGATACGCAGTATTTT
CDR3 protein: CASSIGHGSTDTQYF

V gene: TRBV7-9
J gene: TRBJ2-2
D gene: -
clone size: once
CDR3 DNA: TGTGCCAGCAGCTTAGTTGTGGGAGGACGTACCGGGGAGCTGTTTTTT
CDR3 protein: CASSLVVGGRTGELFF

V gene: TRBV5-4
J gene: TRBJ2-7
D gene: TRBD2
clone size: -
CDR3 DNA: TGTGCCAGCAGCTCGCCGGGACTAGCGGGAGAAACGGGTTCCTACGAGCAGTACTTC
CDR3 protein: CASSSPGLAGETGSYEQYF

V gene: TRBV2
J gene: TRBJ2-5
D gene: TRBD1
clone size: -
CDR3 DNA: TGTGCCAGCAAGGACAGGGGCCAACAAGAGACCCAGTACTTC
CDR3 protein: CASKDRGQQETQYF

V gene: TRBV28
J gene: TRBJ2-7
D gene: TRBD2
clone size: -
CDR3 DNA: TGTGCCAGCAGTCCCGGCGGGACTAGCGGCAGACGGGAGCAGTACTTC
CDR3 protein: CASSPGGTSGRREQYF

V gene: TRBV28
J gene: TRBJ2-7
D gene: -
clone size: -
CDR3 DNA: TGTGCCAGCAGGACGATCAAAGGGAGCTCCTACGAGCAGTACTTC
CDR3 protein: CASRTIKGSSYEQYF

V gene: TRBV6-5
J gene: TRBJ1-6
D gene: -
clone size: -
CDR3 DNA: TGTGCCAGCACCGGACAGAATTCACCCCTCCACTTT
CDR3 protein: CASTGQNSPLHF

V gene: TRBV7-3
J gene: TRBJ2-5
D gene: -
clone size: -
CDR3 DNA: TGTGCCAGCAGCTTAATCGGGAGTGAGACCCAGTACTTC
CDR3 protein: CASSLIGSETQYF

V gene: TRBV29-1
J gene: TRBJ2-1
D gene: -
clone size: -
CDR3 DNA: TGCACCGGCGGGGGCCGCTCCTACAATGAGCAGTTCTTC
CDR3 protein: CTGGGRSYNEQFF

V gene: TRBV6-1
J gene: TRBJ2-3
D gene: -
clone size: few
CDR3 DNA: TGTGCCAGCAGTGAGTTCAATTGGAGGACAGATACGCAGTATTTT
CDR3 protein: CASSEFNWRTDTQYF

V gene: TRBV2
J gene: TRBJ1-5
D gene: -
clone size: -
CDR3 DNA: TGTGCCAGCAGTGTAATATCGGGGGTTGAGCGGCCCCAGCATTTT
CDR3 protein: CASSVISGVERPQHF

V gene: TRBV7-2
J gene: TRBJ2-5
D gene: TRBD1
clone size: -
CDR3 DNA: TGTGCCAGCAGCTTAGGGGGACAGGGGTACCAAGAGACCCAGTACTTC
CDR3 protein: CASSLGGQGYQETQYF

V gene: TRBV11-3
J gene: TRBJ2-2
D gene: TRBD1
clone size: -
CDR3 DNA: TGTGCCAGCAGCCCCTCTTCCGGACAGGGAAGAACCGGGGAGCTGTTTTTT
CDR3 protein: CASSPSSGQGRTGELFF

V gene: TRBV27
J gene: TRBJ2-2
D gene: -
clone size: -
CDR3 DNA: TGTGCCAGCATGAGACAGAACACCGGGGAGCTGTTTTTT
CDR3 protein: CASMRQNTGELFF

V gene: TRBV7-9
J gene: TRBJ2-7
D gene: TRBD1
clone size: -
CDR3 DNA: TGTGCCAGCAGCTTACGGACAGGCTACGAGCAGTACTTC
CDR3 protein: CASSLRTGYEQYF